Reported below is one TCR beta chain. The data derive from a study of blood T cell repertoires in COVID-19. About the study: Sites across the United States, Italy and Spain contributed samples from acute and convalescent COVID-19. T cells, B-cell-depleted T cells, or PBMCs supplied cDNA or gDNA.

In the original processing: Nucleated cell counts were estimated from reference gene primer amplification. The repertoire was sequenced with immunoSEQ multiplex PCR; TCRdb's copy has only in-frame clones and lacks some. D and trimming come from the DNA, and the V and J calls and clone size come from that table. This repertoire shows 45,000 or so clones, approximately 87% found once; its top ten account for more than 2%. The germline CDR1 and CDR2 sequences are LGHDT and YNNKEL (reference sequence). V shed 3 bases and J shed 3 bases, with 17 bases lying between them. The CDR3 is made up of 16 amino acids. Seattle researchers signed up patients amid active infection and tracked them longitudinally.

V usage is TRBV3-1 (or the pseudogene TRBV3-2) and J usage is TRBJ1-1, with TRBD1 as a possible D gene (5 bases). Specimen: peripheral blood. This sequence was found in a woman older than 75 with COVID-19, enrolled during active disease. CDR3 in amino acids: CASSHSIRSGDTEAFF. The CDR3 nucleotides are TGTGCCAGCAGCCACTCGATTCGCTCGGGGGACACTGAAGCTTTCTTT.